This T cell receptor (beta chain) originates from a study of post-analysis software for immune sequencing data. Study observations and caveats: Compared with controls, patients showed significantly lower normalized Chao1 diversity.

This clonotype has only a few counts. Antigen: not known. TCR beta cDNA libraries had unique molecular identifiers. Input amounts of 1 to 10 million T cells were used. These gave 500,000 or so cDNA molecules, so each molecule approximated one T cell. TCRdb called the PCR reads again in MiXCR, with one record for every CDR3 protein. The repertoire holds around 260,000 distinct CDR3 sequences, with less than 40% as singletons. The sequence came from a girl between 5 and 17 years old with multiple sclerosis. The sample consisted of blood.

CDR3 DNA: TGTGCCAGCAGCCGAGGACAGGGGGGTCCCTACGAGCAGTACTTC. Its translation is CASSRGQGGPYEQYF. The chain couples TRBV2 to TRBJ2-7; 10 positions match TRBD1. The germline CDR1 and CDR2 sequences are SNHLY and FYNNEI. Trimming removed 6 bases from V and 2 bases from J; junction bases left unmatched: 7. The CDR3 is made up of 15 amino acids.